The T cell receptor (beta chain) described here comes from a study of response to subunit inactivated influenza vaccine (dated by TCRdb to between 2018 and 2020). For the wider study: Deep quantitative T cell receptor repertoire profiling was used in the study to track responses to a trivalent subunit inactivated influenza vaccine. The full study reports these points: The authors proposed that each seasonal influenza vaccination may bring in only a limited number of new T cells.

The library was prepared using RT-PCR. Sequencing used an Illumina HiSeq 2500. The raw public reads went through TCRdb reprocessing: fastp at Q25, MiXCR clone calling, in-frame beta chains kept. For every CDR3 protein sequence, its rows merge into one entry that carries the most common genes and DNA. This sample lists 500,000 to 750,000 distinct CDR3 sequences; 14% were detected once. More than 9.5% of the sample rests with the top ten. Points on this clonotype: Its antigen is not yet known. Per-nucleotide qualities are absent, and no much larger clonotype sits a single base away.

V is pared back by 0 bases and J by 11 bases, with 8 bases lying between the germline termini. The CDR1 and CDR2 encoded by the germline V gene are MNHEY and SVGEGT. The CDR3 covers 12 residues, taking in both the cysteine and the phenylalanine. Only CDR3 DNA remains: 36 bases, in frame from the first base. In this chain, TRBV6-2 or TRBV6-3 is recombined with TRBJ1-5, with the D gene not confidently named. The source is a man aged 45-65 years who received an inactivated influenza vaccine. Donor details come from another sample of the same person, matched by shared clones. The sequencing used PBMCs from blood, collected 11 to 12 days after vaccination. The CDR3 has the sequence CASSYSMQTQHF. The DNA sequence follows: TGTGCCAGCAGTTACTCGATGCAGACCCAGCATTTT.